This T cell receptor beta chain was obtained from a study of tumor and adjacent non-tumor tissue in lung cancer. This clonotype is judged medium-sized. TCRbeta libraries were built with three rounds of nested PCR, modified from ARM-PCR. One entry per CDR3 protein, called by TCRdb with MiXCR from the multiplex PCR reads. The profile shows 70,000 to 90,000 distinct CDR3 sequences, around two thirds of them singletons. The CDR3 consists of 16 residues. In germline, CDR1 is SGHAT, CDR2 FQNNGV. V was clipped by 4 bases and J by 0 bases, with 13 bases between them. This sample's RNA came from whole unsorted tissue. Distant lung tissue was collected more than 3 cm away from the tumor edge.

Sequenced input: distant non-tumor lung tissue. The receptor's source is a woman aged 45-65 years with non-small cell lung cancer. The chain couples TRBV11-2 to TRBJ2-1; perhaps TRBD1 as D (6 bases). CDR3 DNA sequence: TGTGCCAGCAGCTCCCCGGGACACTACTCCTACAATGAGCAGTTCTTC. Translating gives CASSSPGHYSYNEQFF.